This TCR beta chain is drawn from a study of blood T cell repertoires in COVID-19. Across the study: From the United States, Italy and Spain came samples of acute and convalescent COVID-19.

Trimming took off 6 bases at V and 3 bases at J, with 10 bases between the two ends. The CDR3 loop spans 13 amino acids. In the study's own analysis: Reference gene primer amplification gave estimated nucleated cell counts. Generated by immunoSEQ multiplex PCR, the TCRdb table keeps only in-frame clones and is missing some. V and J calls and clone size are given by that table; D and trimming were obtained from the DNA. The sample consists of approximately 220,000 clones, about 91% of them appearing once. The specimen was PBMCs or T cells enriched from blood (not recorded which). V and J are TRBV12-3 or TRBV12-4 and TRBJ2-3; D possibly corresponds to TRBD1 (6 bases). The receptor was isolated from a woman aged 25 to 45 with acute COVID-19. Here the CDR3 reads CASSLTGTDTQYF. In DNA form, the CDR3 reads TGTGCCAGCAGCCTGACAGGAACAGATACGCAGTATTTT.